This passage covers 25 T cell receptor beta chains from one sample sequenced in a study of T-cell memory formation after mild COVID-19. TCRdb recomputed calls from the 5' RACE reads with MiXCR, one row per CDR3 protein. Of 200,000 to 250,000 distinct CDR3 sequences listed, 27% were seen once; the top ten hold more than 9.5%. Sequenced material: PBMCs or a T cell subset sorted from them (not recorded which). The receptors originated from an adult woman who had mild COVID-19 (a few samples of this study predate the infection). Cell type and time point are not known.

The rearrangement uses TRBV20-1 and TRBJ1-1, with D possibly being TRBD1 (5 bases). This CDR3 contains 15 residues. CDR1 and CDR2 (germline): DFQATT, SNEGSKA (reference sequence). The V end lost 3 bases, the J end lost 0 bases, and 14 bases lay between the germline ends. CDR3 nucleotides: TGCAGTGCTAGGAGTCAGGGAGGCGTGAACACTGAAGCTTTCTTT. Residues: CSARSQGGVNTEAFF.

This clonotype was observed a few times. The rearrangement uses TRBV29-1 and TRBJ2-7; D possibly corresponds to TRBD2 (6 bases). The V and J ends lost 0 bases and 7 bases respectively, with 10 bases between them. Germline lookup yields CDR1 SQVTM and CDR2 ANQGSEA. CDR3 length: 12 amino acids. The CDR3 nucleotides read TGCAGCGTTGAAGAAGGGGCGGGGGAGCAGTACTTC. Its translation: CSVEEGAGEQYF.

The chain uses TRBV29-1 and TRBJ2-5; 7 bases fit TRBD2. The CDR3 contains 14 residues. Trimming at V came to 5 bases and at J to 4 bases, leaving 10 bases not matched to a gene. CDR1 and CDR2 (germline): SQVTM, ANQGSEA. CDR3 sequence: CSVSILGGRETQYF. Written as DNA, the CDR3 is TGCAGCGTTTCTATCCTGGGAGGGAGAGAGACCCAGTACTTC.

This clonotype was detected many times. V and J are TRBV7-2 and TRBJ2-1; 13 bases align to TRBD2. This CDR3 comprises 15 residues. The germline gives CDR1 SGHTA, CDR2 FQGNSA. V lost 5 bases and J lost 9; bases outside the gene matches: 7. In DNA form, the CDR3 reads TGTGCCAGCAGCCAACTAGCGGGAGGGCCGGGTGAGCAGTTCTTC. Translation gives CASSQLAGGPGEQFF.

This chain joins TRBV5-1 and TRBJ1-1; 7 nucleotides line up with TRBD1. V dropped 5 bases and J dropped 4; count of bases not matched to a gene: 5. The CDR3 contains 13 residues. Germline CDR1 and CDR2: SGHRS and YFSETQ. The CDR3 region has the DNA TGCGCCAGCAGTTTTACAGGGGCCACTGAAGCTTTCTTT. Encoded protein: CASSFTGATEAFF. Full variable domain (rest looked up from reference TRBV5-1 and TRBJ1-1): KAGVTQTPRYLIKTRGQQVTLSCSPISGHRSVSWYQQTPGQGLQFLFEYFSETQRNKGNFPGRFSGRQFSNSRSEMNVSTLELGDSALYLCASSFTGATEAFFGQGTRLTVV.

This clonotype was seen a few times. This rearrangement joins TRBV20-1 to TRBJ2-3, with 14 bases that match TRBD2. Germline values: CDR1 DFQATT, CDR2 SNEGSKA (reference sequence). The ends lost 0 bases at V and 8 bases at J; junction bases unmatched: 10. There are 17 residues in the CDR3. Here the CDR3 reads CSARDVGTSGGAGTQYF. CDR3 nucleotide sequence: TGCAGTGCTAGAGACGTTGGGACTAGCGGGGGCGCGGGTACGCAGTATTTT.

The chain couples TRBV20-1 to TRBJ2-2; the match to TRBD2 covers 9 bases. Trimming at V came to 2 bases and at J to 3 bases, leaving 7 bases not matched to a gene. Germline lookup yields CDR1 DFQATT and CDR2 SNEGSKA (reference sequence). This CDR3 is built from 16 residues. The CDR3 sequence is CSARLLAGDHTGELFF. In nucleotides, the CDR3 is TGCAGTGCTAGATTATTAGCGGGAGACCACACCGGGGAGCTGTTTTTT.

This clonotype appeared many times. The chain is built from TRBV12-3 or TRBV12-4 and TRBJ1-4, with D possibly matching TRBD1 (6 bases). CDR3 size: 13 residues. Trimming stripped 6 bases from V and 7 bases from J, with 12 bases between. The CDR3 nucleotides are TGTGCCAGCAGGGGGGACAACCTTGAAAAACTGTTTTTT. Translated, it gives CASRGDNLEKLFF.

J is TRBJ2-7 and V is TRBV10-2; the match to TRBD2 covers 7 bases. The V and J ends lost 8 bases and 0 bases, in that order; junction bases with no gene match: 13. The germline CDR1 and CDR2 sequences are WSHSY and SAAADI. The CDR3 is 16 amino acids. The CDR3 bases are TGCGCCAGCCAGTCGCCTAGCGGAAATATCTCCTACGAGCAGTACTTC. Translating it yields CASQSPSGNISYEQYF.

This clonotype has more than one count but fewer than ten. The J gene is TRBJ1-5, the V gene TRBV20-1, with TRBD1 matching 9 bases. Germline assignment: CDR1 DFQATT and CDR2 SNEGSKA (reference sequence). The V and J ends lost 4 bases and 5 bases, in that order; junction bases with no gene match: 6. The CDR3 consists of 14 residues. The CDR3 sequence: CSATPGQGHQPQHF. The CDR3 DNA sequence: TGCAGTGCTACCCCGGGACAGGGCCATCAGCCCCAGCATTTT.

The chain links TRBV24-1 to TRBJ2-7, with a possible D match to TRBD2 (6 bases). The CDR3 sequence is 14 residues long. CDR1 KGHDR and CDR2 SFDVKD come from the germline V gene. V lost 3 bases to trimming and J lost 3 bases, with 11 bases between them. CDR3 in DNA: TGTGCCACCAGTGATCCCGCCGGGGGCTACGAGCAGTACTTC. This translates into CATSDPAGGYEQYF.

CDR3: CASSPGTSGDTQYF. The CDR3 DNA is TGTGCCAGCAGCCCAGGGACTAGCGGAGATACGCAGTATTTT. The rearrangement uses TRBV7-2 and TRBJ2-3; TRBD2 matches at 11 bases. Looked up from germline, CDR1 is SGHTA and CDR2 is FQGNSA. V lost 5 bases to trimming and J lost 5 bases; unmatched junction nucleotides: 3. This CDR3 has 14 amino acids.

This clonotype was counted once. One junction end disagrees with the germline gene, perhaps due to a read error. The chain couples TRBV7-7 to TRBJ2-5; the match to TRBD1 covers 8 bases. The CDR3 totals 16 residues. Germline CDR1 SSHAT, CDR2 FNYEAQ (reference sequence). The CDR3 DNA sequence: TGTGCTAGCAGCTTTTCAGGGGGCGATGCTTGGGAGACCCAGTACTTC. Encoded protein: CASSFSGGDAWETQYF.

This clonotype was picked up a small number of times. J is TRBJ2-7 and V is TRBV7-2; D gene unclear. Per the germline V gene, CDR1 is SGHTA and CDR2 is FQGNSA. The germline V and J ends were trimmed by 5 bases and 0 bases, with 8 bases remaining between them. The CDR3 extends over 13 amino acids. This CDR3 is CASSGFNSYEQYF. CDR3 nucleotides: TGTGCCAGCAGCGGGTTCAACTCCTACGAGCAGTACTTC.

This CDR3 reads CASSVQQGLAGEQYF. The CDR3 bases are TGTGCCAGCAGCGTCCAACAGGGTCTAGCGGGCGAGCAGTACTTC. This chain connects TRBV9 to TRBJ2-7, with TRBD2 matching over 8 bases. The CDR3 is 15 residues long. The J segment lost 6 bases and the V segment lost 2 bases, leaving 10 bases of the junction unmatched. Germline V gives CDR1 SGDLS, CDR2 YYNGEE.

This chain connects TRBV29-1 to TRBJ1-5, with TRBD1 matching 9 bases. The CDR3 length is 13 residues. The junction had 5 bases not matched to a gene; V was cut back by 6 bases and J by 5 bases. Germline loops: CDR1 SQVTM, CDR2 ANQGSEA. CDR3 residues: CSVGDRVDQPQHF. CDR3 DNA sequence: TGCAGCGTGGGGGACAGGGTCGATCAGCCCCAGCATTTT.

The chain employs TRBV7-3 and TRBJ2-1, with TRBD2 as a possible D gene (6 bases). CDR3 length equals 18 residues. V was cut by 2 bases and J by 1 base, with 18 bases left in between. CDR1 is SGHTA, CDR2 FQGTGA, per germline. CDR3 sequence (DNA): TGTGCCAGCAGCTTAGGGTGGGAGGCCCCGGGGTCCTACAATGAGCAGTTCTTC. Translated: CASSLGWEAPGSYNEQFF.

V gene TRBV7-6 combines with J gene TRBJ1-2; D gene unclear. Looked up from germline, CDR1 is SGHVS and CDR2 is FNYEAQ. Trimming left V 8 bases short and J 5 bases short, with 12 bases between. This CDR3 comprises 12 residues. CDR3 protein: CASGGAGYGYTF. DNA for the CDR3: TGTGCCAGCGGTGGTGCAGGATATGGCTACACCTTC.

J is TRBJ1-2 and V is TRBV7-2; D ambiguous. V lost 3 bases and J lost 6, with 14 bases in between. This CDR3 region has 14 residues. Germline V gene lookup returns CDR1 SGHTA and CDR2 FQGNSA. The CDR3 nucleotides are TGTGCCAGCAGCTTGGAGCTGGTATCTCATGGCTACACCTTC. Residues: CASSLELVSHGYTF.

This chain links TRBV23-1 with TRBJ2-2; TRBD1 matches at 7 bases. TRBV23-1 is an ORF, and what it does is uncertain. The CDR3 contains 16 residues. Trimming removed 0 bases from V and 2 bases from J; junction bases left unmatched: 3. The CDR3 sequence: CASSQSDRVNTGELFF. The DNA of the CDR3 is TGCGCCAGCAGTCAATCCGACAGGGTTAACACCGGGGAGCTGTTTTTT.

This clonotype showed up just a few times. The V gene is TRBV2, the J gene TRBJ2-7, with 11 bases that match TRBD1. The CDR3 has 13 amino acids. V lost 10 bases, J lost 3 bases, and 5 bases stayed unmatched. In germline, CDR1 is SNHLY, CDR2 FYNNEI. CDR3 amino acids: CATRTGGGYEQYF. CDR3 nucleotide sequence: TGTGCCACCCGGACAGGGGGCGGCTACGAGCAGTACTTC.

The chain carries TRBV3-1 and TRBJ2-7; D tentatively fits TRBD1 or TRBD2 (6 bases each). V lost 1 base and J 3 bases, leaving 16 bases between the germline ends. CDR3 size: 16 residues. Germline values: CDR1 LGHDT, CDR2 YNNKEL (reference sequence). CDR3 sequence: CASSQAGALSFYEQYF. For the CDR3, the DNA is TGTGCCAGCAGCCAAGCGGGGGCCCTTAGTTTCTACGAGCAGTACTTC.

This clonotype has a handful of counts. This rearrangement joins TRBV20-1 to TRBJ1-3; 7 nucleotides line up with TRBD1. CDR3 length equals 19 residues. V trimming: 6 bases; J trimming: 0 bases; junction bases outside the gene matches: 20. Per the germline V gene, CDR1 is DFQATT and CDR2 is SNEGSKA (reference sequence). The chain's CDR3 is CSAPGRDSRNPSSGNTIYF. CDR3 DNA sequence: TGCAGTGCCCCCGGGCGGGACAGCCGGAATCCCAGCTCTGGAAACACCATATATTTT.

The V gene is TRBV18, the J gene TRBJ2-3, with 10 positions matching TRBD1. The CDR3 runs 17 residues. Trimming at V came to 3 bases and at J to 6 bases, leaving 12 bases not matched to a gene. Germline loops: CDR1 KGHSH, CDR2 LQKENI. The CDR3, as DNA: TGTGCCAGCTCACCCCGGACAGGGGGAGGCTATTTGGATACGCAGTATTTT. This gives the protein CASSPRTGGGYLDTQYF.

The sample holds a few counts of this clonotype. The chain recombines TRBV18 with TRBJ2-1; 11 bases align to TRBD2. Trimming at V came to 1 base and at J to 7 bases, leaving 12 bases not matched to a gene. This CDR3 comprises 18 residues. Germline CDR1 is KGHSH and CDR2 is LQKENI. This CDR3 reads CASSPLTRLAGLGNEQFF. In nucleotides, the CDR3 is TGTGCCAGCTCACCACTGACCAGACTAGCGGGACTAGGGAATGAGCAGTTCTTC.